The 31 T cell receptor beta chains given below trace back to one sample, sequenced in a study of blood T cell repertoires in COVID-19. The protocol was immunoSEQ multiplex PCR, while the TCRdb copy is restricted to in-frame clones and leaves out a portion. The repertoire holds about 120,000 clones, 82% seen once, with 3.5% to 5.5% in the top ten. Sequencing was carried out using peripheral blood. Receptors were obtained from a woman between 70 and 85 years old with acute or convalescent COVID-19.

This chain links TRBV5-1 with TRBJ2-2; 7 positions agree with TRBD2. The germline gives CDR1 SGHRS, CDR2 YFSETQ. V shed 1 base, J shed 2 bases, and the junction held 5 bases outside the gene matches. The CDR3 covers 16 residues. The CDR3 protein is CASSLLGTTNTGELFF. The CDR3 DNA sequence: TGCGCCAGCAGCTTGCTCGGGACTACCAACACCGGGGAGCTGTTTTTT.

This clone was detected only a few times. The V and J genes are TRBV30 and TRBJ1-1, with D perhaps matching TRBD1 (5 bases). V lost 1 base to trimming and J lost 8 bases, with 8 bases between them. The germline V gene encodes CDR1 GTSNPN and CDR2 SVGIG (reference sequence). The CDR3 loop spans 11 amino acids. The CDR3 loop is CAWSAGVEAFF. In DNA, the CDR3 is TGTGCCTGGAGTGCGGGGGTGGAAGCTTTCTTT.

The rearrangement links TRBV11-2 to TRBJ1-1; no reliable D call. This CDR3 contains 13 residues. The germline V and J ends were trimmed by 5 bases and 5 bases, with 12 bases remaining between them. In germline, CDR1 is SGHAT, CDR2 FQNNGV. DNA of the CDR3: TGTGCCAGCAGCCTGGAGGGAGGGACTGAAGCTTTCTTT. Its protein is CASSLEGGTEAFF.

The chain joins TRBV21-1 to TRBJ1-3. TRBV21-1 is given as a pseudogene. The CDR3 loop spans 16 amino acids. The CDR3 sequence is CASSKSIGFSGNTIYF. The CDR3 region has the DNA TGTGCCAGCAGCAAATCGATCGGGTTCTCTGGAAACACCATATATTTT.

The V and J genes are TRBV19 and TRBJ1-3; possibly TRBD1 for D (5 bases). The germline V and J ends were trimmed by 8 bases and 1 base, with 9 bases remaining between them. This CDR3 comprises 13 residues. In germline, CDR1 is LNHDA, CDR2 SQIVND (reference sequence). CDR3 sequence reads: CASRQHSGNTIYF. The CDR3 region has the DNA TGTGCCAGTCGACAGCATTCTGGAAACACCATATATTTT.

This chain joins TRBV5-6 and TRBJ2-1; tentatively, D is TRBD2 (6 bases). The CDR3 extends over 17 amino acids. The ends were cut back, 3 bases at V and 0 bases at J, with 16 bases in the middle. Germline CDR1 SGHDT, CDR2 YYEEEE. The DNA of the CDR3 is TGTGCCAGCAGCTCCTTGACTAGTTCAAGCTCCTACAATGAGCAGTTCTTC. This sequence encodes CASSSLTSSSSYNEQFF.

The chain joins TRBV12-3 or TRBV12-4 to TRBJ1-1; maybe TRBD1 (6 bases). CDR3 length: 13 residues. Trimming shortened V by 7 bases and J by 3 bases, and 12 bases separated the two germline ends. CDR3 sequence: CASNLQGHTEAFF. The DNA for the CDR3 is TGTGCCAGCAACTTACAGGGTCACACTGAAGCTTTCTTT.

This clone has more than one count but fewer than ten. This chain connects TRBV4-1 to TRBJ2-1; the D is unclear. The CDR3 has 13 amino acids. V was clipped by 1 base and J by 7 bases, with 8 bases between them. The germline CDR1 and CDR2 sequences are MGHRA and YSYEKL. CDR3 region: CASSQGAVNEQFF. The CDR3 coding sequence is TGCGCCAGCAGCCAAGGCGCGGTTAATGAGCAGTTCTTC.

Here the CDR3 reads CASSERTRGGDTQYF. The CDR3 nucleotides are TGTGCCAGCAGTGAGAGGACTAGGGGTGGAGATACGCAGTATTTT. The chain uses TRBV2 and TRBJ2-3, with TRBD2 identical over 7 bases. The junction had 8 bases not matched to a gene; V was cut back by 3 bases and J by 5 bases. The germline gives CDR1 SNHLY, CDR2 FYNNEI. The CDR3 spans 15 residues. The whole variable domain, remainder taken from reference TRBV2 and TRBJ2-3, is EPEVTQTPSHQVTQMGQEVILRCVPISNHLYFYWYRQILGQKVEFLVSFYNNEISEKSEIFDDQFSVERPDGSNFTLKIRSTKLEDSAMYFCASSERTRGGDTQYFGPGTRLTVL.

This clone appeared a single time. The gene calls are TRBV7-2 and TRBJ2-3, with D perhaps TRBD2 (5 bases). Germline-derived CDR1 and CDR2 are SGHTA and FQGNSA. The CDR3 has 15 residues. The ends were cut back, 2 bases at V and 5 bases at J, with 14 bases in the middle. This CDR3 is CASSLTRRSGDTQYF. CDR3 sequence (DNA): TGTGCCAGCAGCTTAACTAGACGGTCCGGAGATACGCAGTATTTT.

The chain combines TRBV7-8 with TRBJ2-3; TRBD2 aligns across 7 bases. The CDR3 spans 14 residues. Trimming removed 0 bases from V and 3 bases from J; junction bases left unmatched: 0. The germline V gene has CDR1 SGHVS and CDR2 FQNEAQ. Here the CDR3 DNA reads TGTGCCAGCAGCTTAGCGGGGGGGACAGATACGCAGTATTTT. This sequence encodes CASSLAGGTDTQYF.

The chain recombines TRBV7-9 with TRBJ1-2, with D uncertain. V lost 2 bases, J lost 5 bases, and 9 bases lay in between. Germline assignment: CDR1 SEHNR and CDR2 FQNEAQ (reference sequence). The CDR3 is 13 amino acids. CDR3 DNA sequence: TGTGCCAGCAGCTTAATAACTCGATATGGCTACACCTTC. This gives the protein CASSLITRYGYTF. The whole variable domain, filled in from reference TRBV7-9 and TRBJ1-2, reads DTGVSQNPRHKITKRGQNVTFRCDPISEHNRLYWYRQTLGQGPEFLTYFQNEAQLEKSRLLSDRFSAERPKGSFSTLEIQRTEQGDSAMYLCASSLITRYGYTFGSGTRLTVV.

The chain employs TRBV30 and TRBJ1-1; possibly TRBD1 for D (6 bases). CDR3 size: 13 residues. The germline V gene has CDR1 GTSNPN and CDR2 SVGIG (reference sequence). The ends were cut back, 5 bases at V and 1 base at J, with 11 bases in the middle. The CDR3 is CAWSTGPNTEAFF. DNA of the CDR3: TGTGCCTGGTCGACAGGCCCGAACACTGAAGCTTTCTTT.

V usage is TRBV15 and J usage is TRBJ2-5, with D perhaps TRBD2 (6 bases). In germline, CDR1 is LNHNV, CDR2 YYDKDF (reference sequence). V was shortened by 0 bases and J by 6 bases, with 14 bases between the two germline ends. The CDR3 is made up of 15 amino acids. The CDR3 sequence is CATSRDSGLEKTQYF. The CDR3 bases are TGTGCCACCAGCAGAGATTCGGGACTTGAAAAGACCCAGTACTTC.

The rearrangement uses TRBV19 and TRBJ1-4; 7 bases agree with TRBD1. The CDR3 has 17 residues. After removal of 3 bases from V and 7 bases from J, the junction contained 14 bases not matched to a gene. CDR1 is LNHDA, CDR2 SQIVND, per germline (reference sequence). The CDR3 nucleotides read TGTGCCAGTAGTATTGGAAAGGGGGCGCGTTTAAGTGAAAAACTGTTTTTT. Residues: CASSIGKGARLSEKLFF.

CDR3 protein: CASSWTGTGELFF. The CDR3 nucleotides read TGCGCCAGCAGCTGGACAGGCACCGGGGAGCTGTTTTTT. This rearrangement joins TRBV4-1 to TRBJ2-2, with 7 bases fitting TRBD1. Losses at the gene ends were 5 bases for V and 4 bases for J; bases not matched to a gene: 1. This CDR3 is built from 13 residues. The germline V gene has CDR1 MGHRA and CDR2 YSYEKL.

The gene calls are TRBV12-3 or TRBV12-4 and TRBJ1-1; the D is unclear. Trimming left V 0 bases short and J 8 bases short, with 10 bases between. This CDR3 has 13 amino acids. The CDR3 is CASSLAWGGEAFF. In nucleotides, the CDR3 is TGTGCCAGCAGTTTAGCCTGGGGAGGGGAAGCTTTCTTT.

The V gene is TRBV6-5, the J gene TRBJ1-3; D gene ambiguous. With 6 bases removed from V and 4 bases from J, the gap between germline ends came to 7 bases. The CDR3 extends over 12 amino acids. The germline V gene has CDR1 MNHEY and CDR2 SVGAGI. The CDR3: CASSLGGNTIYF. Written as DNA, the CDR3 is TGTGCCAGCAGCCTCGGGGGAAACACCATATATTTT.

The chain combines TRBV3-1 (or the pseudogene TRBV3-2) with TRBJ2-7, with 7 positions matching TRBD1. This CDR3 is built from 15 residues. Germline V gene lookup returns CDR1 LGHDT and CDR2 YNNKEL (reference sequence). Unmatched junction bases numbered 7, after V lost 4 bases and J lost 1 base. CDR3 sequence: CASSPRTGSSYEQYF. CDR3 in DNA: TGTGCCAGCAGCCCTCGGACAGGATCTTCCTACGAGCAGTACTTC.

The chain has TRBV9 and TRBJ2-7; D is ambiguous. The CDR3 consists of 14 residues. Germline V CDR1 and CDR2: SGDLS, YYNGEE. V shed 3 bases and J shed 5 bases, with 15 bases lying between them. The chain's CDR3 is CASSAQTNLDEQYF. CDR3 sequence (DNA): TGTGCCAGCAGCGCCCAAACTAACCTGGACGAGCAGTACTTC.

The chain uses TRBV5-6 and TRBJ2-2; 7 bases map to TRBD1. This CDR3 comprises 15 residues. After removal of 2 bases from V and 4 bases from J, the junction contained 5 bases not matched to a gene. Germline assignment: CDR1 SGHDT and CDR2 YYEEEE. The CDR3 nucleotides read TGTGCCAGCAGCTTCCGGACAGGAATCACCGGGGAGCTGTTTTTT. Its protein product is CASSFRTGITGELFF.

V and J are TRBV5-1 and TRBJ1-3, with D possibly TRBD1 on 5 matching bases. The germline V and J ends were trimmed by 4 bases and 2 bases, with 10 bases remaining between them. The CDR3 runs to 14 residues. Germline lookup yields CDR1 SGHRS and CDR2 YFSETQ. In nucleotides, the CDR3 is TGCGCCAGCAGCGAAGGCAGGGCTGGAAACACCATATATTTT. Translating it yields CASSEGRAGNTIYF.

The V call is TRBV7-8, the J call TRBJ2-7; 9 nucleotides line up with TRBD2. J was trimmed by 6 bases and V by 2 bases; bases with no gene match: 11. The CDR3 is 16 residues long. From germline, CDR1 is SGHVS and CDR2 FQNEAQ. This CDR3 is CASSLPWRGGQGEQYF. The CDR3 bases are TGTGCCAGCAGCTTACCTTGGCGGGGGGGCCAAGGCGAGCAGTACTTC.

The gene calls are TRBV12-1 and TRBJ1-1; the D call in the table, TRBD1, was not verified against the DNA. TRBV12-1 is a pseudogene segment. This CDR3 comprises 16 residues. The CDR3 loop is CASSPGGTGMNTEAFF. The CDR3 bases are TGTGCCAGCAGCCCTGGGGGGACAGGCATGAACACTGAAGCTTTCTTT.

This clone was seen just once. The CDR3 DNA reads as TGTGCCACCAGTGACACCCCCGGGAGGGAGTCGGAAAAACTGTTTTTT. Protein sequence: CATSDTPGRESEKLFF. The V and J genes are TRBV24-1 and TRBJ1-4; D is undetermined. V was trimmed by 4 bases and J by 8 bases, leaving 19 bases between them. CDR1 KGHDR and CDR2 SFDVKD come from the germline V gene. The CDR3 has 16 amino acids.

V and J are TRBV15 and TRBJ2-2; 7 nucleotides match TRBD1. V was pared by 2 bases and J by 1 base, with 10 bases of the junction left unmatched. The germline V gene has CDR1 LNHNV and CDR2 YYDKDF (reference sequence). The CDR3 sequence is 18 residues long. The DNA of the CDR3 is TGTGCCACCAGCAGATCCGCTGGGACAGACCGGAACACCGGGGAGCTGTTTTTT. It is translated as CATSRSAGTDRNTGELFF.

The chain employs TRBV2 and TRBJ1-5; perhaps TRBD1 as D (6 bases). With 7 bases removed from V and 7 bases from J, the gap between germline ends came to 11 bases. Germline lookup yields CDR1 SNHLY and CDR2 FYNNEI. The CDR3 extends over 12 amino acids. The CDR3 sequence is CASTTGLQPQHF. Written as DNA, the CDR3 is TGTGCCAGCACTACAGGGTTACAGCCCCAGCATTTT.

V is TRBV5-1 and J is TRBJ1-4, with no clear D. Germline CDR1 SGHRS, CDR2 YFSETQ. V dropped 5 bases and J dropped 4 bases, with 3 bases sitting between them. This CDR3 is built from 11 residues. The CDR3 reads CASRLNEKLFF. DNA of the CDR3: TGCGCCAGCAGACTTAATGAAAAACTGTTTTTT.

The V call is TRBV5-1, the J call TRBJ2-5; 10 positions match TRBD2. The CDR3 covers 16 residues. J lost 3 bases, V lost 0 bases, and 5 bases had no gene match. Per germline, CDR1 SGHRS and CDR2 YFSETQ. CDR3 sequence: CASSLASGGAEETQYF. As DNA, the CDR3 is TGCGCCAGCAGCTTGGCCAGCGGGGGGGCGGAAGAGACCCAGTACTTC.

This clone appeared a few times. The J gene is TRBJ2-2, the V gene TRBV5-8; D ambiguous. This CDR3 is 17 amino acids long. Trimming pared 1 base from V and 4 bases from J, leaving 17 bases between. Germline loops: CDR1 SGHTS, CDR2 YDEGEE. The CDR3 is CASSLTVSGRVTGELFF. The CDR3 DNA follows: TGTGCCAGCAGCTTGACGGTGTCCGGCCGGGTCACCGGGGAGCTGTTTTTT.

The chain joins TRBV25-1 to TRBJ2-7; D remains unclear. The CDR3 is made up of 11 amino acids. V was cut by 6 bases and J by 4 bases, with 7 bases left in between. Looked up from germline, CDR1 is MGHDK and CDR2 is SYGVNS. CDR3 in DNA: TGTGCCAGCAGCGACGGGTACGAGCAGTACGTC. This encodes CASSDGYEQYV.